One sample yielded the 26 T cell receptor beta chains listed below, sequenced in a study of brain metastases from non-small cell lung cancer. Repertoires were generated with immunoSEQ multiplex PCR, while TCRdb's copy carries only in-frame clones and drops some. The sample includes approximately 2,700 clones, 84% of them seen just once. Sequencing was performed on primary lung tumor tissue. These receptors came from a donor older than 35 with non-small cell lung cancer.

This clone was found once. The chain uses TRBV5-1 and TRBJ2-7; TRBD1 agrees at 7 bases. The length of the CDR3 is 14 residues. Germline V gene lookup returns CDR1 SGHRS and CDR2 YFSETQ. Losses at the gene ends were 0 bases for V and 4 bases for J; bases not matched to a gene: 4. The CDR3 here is CASSLGETGYEQYF. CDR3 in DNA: TGCGCCAGCAGCTTGGGGGAGACAGGGTACGAGCAGTACTTC. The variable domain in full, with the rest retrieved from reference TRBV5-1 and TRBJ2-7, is KAGVTQTPRYLIKTRGQQVTLSCSPISGHRSVSWYQQTPGQGLQFLFEYFSETQRNKGNFPGRFSGRQFSNSRSEMNVSTLELGDSALYLCASSLGETGYEQYFGPGTRLTVT.

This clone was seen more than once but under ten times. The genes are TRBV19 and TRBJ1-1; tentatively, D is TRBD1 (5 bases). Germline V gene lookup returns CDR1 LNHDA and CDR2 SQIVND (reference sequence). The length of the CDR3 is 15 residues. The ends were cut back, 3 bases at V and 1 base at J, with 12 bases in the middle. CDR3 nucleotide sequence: TGTGCCAGTAGTATTGTCGGGACGGGGAACACTGAAGCTTTCTTT. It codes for CASSIVGTGNTEAFF.

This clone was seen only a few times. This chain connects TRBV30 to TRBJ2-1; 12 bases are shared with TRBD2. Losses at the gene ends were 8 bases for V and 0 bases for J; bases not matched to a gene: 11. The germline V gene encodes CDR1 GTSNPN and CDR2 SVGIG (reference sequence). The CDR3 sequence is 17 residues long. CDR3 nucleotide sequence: TGTGCCAGAGACGGGACTAGCGGGTTTAGCTCCTACAATGAGCAGTTCTTC. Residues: CARDGTSGFSSYNEQFF.

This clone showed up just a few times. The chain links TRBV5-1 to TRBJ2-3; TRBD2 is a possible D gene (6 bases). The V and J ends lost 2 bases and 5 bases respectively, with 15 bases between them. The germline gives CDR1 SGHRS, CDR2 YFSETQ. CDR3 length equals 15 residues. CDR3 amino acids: CASSFDGSFGDTQYF. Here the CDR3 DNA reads TGCGCCAGCAGCTTCGACGGGAGCTTTGGAGATACGCAGTATTTT. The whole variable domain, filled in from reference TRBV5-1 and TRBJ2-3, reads KAGVTQTPRYLIKTRGQQVTLSCSPISGHRSVSWYQQTPGQGLQFLFEYFSETQRNKGNFPGRFSGRQFSNSRSEMNVSTLELGDSALYLCASSFDGSFGDTQYFGPGTRLTVL.

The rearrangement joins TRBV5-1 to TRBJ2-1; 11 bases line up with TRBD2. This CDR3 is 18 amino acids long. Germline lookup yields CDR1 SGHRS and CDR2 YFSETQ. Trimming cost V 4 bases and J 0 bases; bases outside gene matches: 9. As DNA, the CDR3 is TGCGCCAGCAGCCGACAGGTTACTAGCGGGAGCTCCTACAATGAGCAGTTCTTC. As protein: CASSRQVTSGSSYNEQFF.

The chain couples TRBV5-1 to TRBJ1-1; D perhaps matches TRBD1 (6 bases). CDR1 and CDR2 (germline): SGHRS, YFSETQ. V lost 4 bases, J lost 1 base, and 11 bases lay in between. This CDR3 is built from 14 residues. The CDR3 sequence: CASSPSGANTEAFF. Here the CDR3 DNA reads TGCGCCAGCAGCCCCTCGGGGGCGAACACTGAAGCTTTCTTT.

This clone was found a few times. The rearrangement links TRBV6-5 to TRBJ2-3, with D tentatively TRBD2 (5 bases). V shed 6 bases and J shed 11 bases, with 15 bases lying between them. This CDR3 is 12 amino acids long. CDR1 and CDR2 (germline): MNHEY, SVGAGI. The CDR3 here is CASSPGNLLQYF. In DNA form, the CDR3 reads TGTGCCAGCAGCCCCGGGAACTTGCTGCAGTATTTT.

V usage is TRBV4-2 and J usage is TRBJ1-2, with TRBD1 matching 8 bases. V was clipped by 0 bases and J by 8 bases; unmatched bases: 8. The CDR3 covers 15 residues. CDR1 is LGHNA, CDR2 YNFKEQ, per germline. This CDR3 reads CASSQDQTGGAGYTF. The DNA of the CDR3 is TGTGCCAGCAGCCAAGATCAAACAGGGGGTGCGGGCTACACCTTC.

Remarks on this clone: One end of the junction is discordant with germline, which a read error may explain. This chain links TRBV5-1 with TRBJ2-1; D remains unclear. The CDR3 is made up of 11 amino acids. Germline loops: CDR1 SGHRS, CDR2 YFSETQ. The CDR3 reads CANSFGYEQFF. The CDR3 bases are TGCGCCAACAGCTTCGGTTATGAGCAGTTCTTC.

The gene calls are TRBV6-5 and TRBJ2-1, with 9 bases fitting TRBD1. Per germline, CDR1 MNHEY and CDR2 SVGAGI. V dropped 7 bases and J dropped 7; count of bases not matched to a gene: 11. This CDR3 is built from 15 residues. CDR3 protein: CASTRDGDRDNEQFF. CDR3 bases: TGTGCCAGCACCCGAGACGGGGACAGGGATAATGAGCAGTTCTTC.

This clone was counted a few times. The CDR3 DNA reads TGTGCCAGCAGCTTACCCTTCACAGGGTCGGGTGGCTACACCTTC. Its protein product is CASSLPFTGSGGYTF. This chain uses TRBV7-9 with TRBJ1-2; D is perhaps TRBD1 (6 bases). The CDR3 is 15 residues long. Germline V gene sequence: CDR1 SEHNR, CDR2 FQNEAQ (reference sequence). The V and J ends lost 2 bases and 7 bases respectively, with 17 bases between them.

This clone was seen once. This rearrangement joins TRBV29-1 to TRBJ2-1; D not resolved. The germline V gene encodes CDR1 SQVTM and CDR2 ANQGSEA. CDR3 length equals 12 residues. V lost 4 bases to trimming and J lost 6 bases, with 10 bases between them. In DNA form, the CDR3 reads TGCAGCGTTGCAAACAGTTTCAATGAGCAGTTCTTC. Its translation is CSVANSFNEQFF.

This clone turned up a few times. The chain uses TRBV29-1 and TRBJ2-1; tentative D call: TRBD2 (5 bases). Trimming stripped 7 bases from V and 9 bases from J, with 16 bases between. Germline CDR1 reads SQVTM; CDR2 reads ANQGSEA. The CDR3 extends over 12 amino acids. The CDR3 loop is CSGQKLGVEQFF. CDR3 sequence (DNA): TGCAGCGGACAAAAACTAGGAGTTGAGCAGTTCTTC.

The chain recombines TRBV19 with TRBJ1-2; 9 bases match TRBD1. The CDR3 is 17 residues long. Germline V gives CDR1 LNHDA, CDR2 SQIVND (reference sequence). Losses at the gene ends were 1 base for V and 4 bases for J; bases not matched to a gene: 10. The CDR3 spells CASSIAGTGTSSYGYTF. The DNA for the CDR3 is TGTGCCAGTAGTATAGCCGGGACAGGGACGTCTTCCTATGGCTACACCTTC.

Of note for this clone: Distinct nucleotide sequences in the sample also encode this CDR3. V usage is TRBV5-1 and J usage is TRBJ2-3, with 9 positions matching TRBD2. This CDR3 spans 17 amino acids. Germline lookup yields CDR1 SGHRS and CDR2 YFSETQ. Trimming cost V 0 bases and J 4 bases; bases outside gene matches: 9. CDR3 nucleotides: TGCGCCAGCAGCTTGGAGGCGGGAGGGCCGTCTGCAGATACGCAGTATTTT. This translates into CASSLEAGGPSADTQYF. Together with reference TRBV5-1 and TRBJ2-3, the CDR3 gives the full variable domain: KAGVTQTPRYLIKTRGQQVTLSCSPISGHRSVSWYQQTPGQGLQFLFEYFSETQRNKGNFPGRFSGRQFSNSRSEMNVSTLELGDSALYLCASSLEAGGPSADTQYFGPGTRLTVL.

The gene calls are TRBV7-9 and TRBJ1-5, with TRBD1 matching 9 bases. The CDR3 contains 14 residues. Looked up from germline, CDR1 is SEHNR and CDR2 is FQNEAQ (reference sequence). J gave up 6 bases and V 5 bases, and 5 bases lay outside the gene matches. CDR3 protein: CASSAGTGSQPQHF. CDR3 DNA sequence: TGTGCCAGCAGCGCCGGGACAGGGTCTCAGCCCCAGCATTTT.

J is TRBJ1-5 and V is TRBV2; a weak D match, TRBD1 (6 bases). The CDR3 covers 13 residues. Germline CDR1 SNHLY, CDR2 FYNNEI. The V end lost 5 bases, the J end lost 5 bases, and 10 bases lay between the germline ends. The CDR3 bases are TGTGCCAGCAGTAACAGGGTTGATCAGCCCCAGCATTTT. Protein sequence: CASSNRVDQPQHF.

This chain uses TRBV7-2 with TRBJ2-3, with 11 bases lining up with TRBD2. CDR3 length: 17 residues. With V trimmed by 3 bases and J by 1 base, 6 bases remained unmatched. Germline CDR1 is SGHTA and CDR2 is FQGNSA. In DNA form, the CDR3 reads TGTGCCAGCAGCTTGGCACTAGCGGGAGCGGGCACAGATACGCAGTATTTT. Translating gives CASSLALAGAGTDTQYF.

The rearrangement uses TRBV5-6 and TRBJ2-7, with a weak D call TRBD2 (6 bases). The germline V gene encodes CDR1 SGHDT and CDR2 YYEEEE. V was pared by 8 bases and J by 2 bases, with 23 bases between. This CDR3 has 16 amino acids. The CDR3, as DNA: TGTGCCAGTGAACAGCGGGCCAGCCCCGGCACCTACGAGCAGTACTTC. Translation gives CASEQRASPGTYEQYF.

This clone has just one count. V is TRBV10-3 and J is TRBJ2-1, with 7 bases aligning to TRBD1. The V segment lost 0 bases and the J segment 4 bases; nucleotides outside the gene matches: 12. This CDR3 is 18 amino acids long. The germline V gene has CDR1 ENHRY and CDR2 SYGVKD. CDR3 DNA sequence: TGTGCCATCAGTGAGTCGGTATGGGACAGAGGGCGATACAATGAGCAGTTCTTC. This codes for CAISESVWDRGRYNEQFF.

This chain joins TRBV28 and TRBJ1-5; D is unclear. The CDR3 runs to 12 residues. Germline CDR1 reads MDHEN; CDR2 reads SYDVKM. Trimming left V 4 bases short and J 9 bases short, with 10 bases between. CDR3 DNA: TGTGCCAGCAGTTCCCAACCTTGGCCCCAGCATTTT. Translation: CASSSQPWPQHF.

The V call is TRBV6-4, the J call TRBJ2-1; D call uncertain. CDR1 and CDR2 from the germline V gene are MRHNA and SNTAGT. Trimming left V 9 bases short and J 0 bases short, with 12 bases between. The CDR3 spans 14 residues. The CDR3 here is CASSTDLSYNEQFF. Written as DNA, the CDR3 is TGTGCCAGTTCTACCGATCTCTCCTACAATGAGCAGTTCTTC.

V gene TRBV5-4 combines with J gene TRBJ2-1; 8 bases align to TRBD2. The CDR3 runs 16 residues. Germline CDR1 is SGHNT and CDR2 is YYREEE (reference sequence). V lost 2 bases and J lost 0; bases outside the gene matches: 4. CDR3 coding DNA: TGTGCCAGCAGCTTAACACTAGCGGACTCCTACAATGAGCAGTTCTTC. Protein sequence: CASSLTLADSYNEQFF. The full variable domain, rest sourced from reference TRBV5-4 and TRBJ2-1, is ETGVTQSPTHLIKTRGQQVTLRCSSQSGHNTVSWYQQALGQGPQFIFQYYREEENGRGNFPPRFSGLQFPNYSSELNVNALELDDSALYLCASSLTLADSYNEQFFGPGTRLTVL.

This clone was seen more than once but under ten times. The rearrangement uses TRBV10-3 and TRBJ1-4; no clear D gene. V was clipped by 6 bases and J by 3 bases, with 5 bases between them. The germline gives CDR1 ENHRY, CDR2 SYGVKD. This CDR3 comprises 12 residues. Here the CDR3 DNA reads TGTGCCATCAGCGAGCCTAATGAAAAACTGTTTTTT. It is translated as CAISEPNEKLFF.

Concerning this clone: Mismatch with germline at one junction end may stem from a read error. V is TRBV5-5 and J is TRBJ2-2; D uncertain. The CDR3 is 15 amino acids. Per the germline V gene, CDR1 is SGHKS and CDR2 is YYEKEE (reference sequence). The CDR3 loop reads CVSSVSSLNTGELFF. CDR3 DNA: TGTGTCAGCAGCGTGAGCAGCTTGAACACCGGGGAGCTGTTTTTT.

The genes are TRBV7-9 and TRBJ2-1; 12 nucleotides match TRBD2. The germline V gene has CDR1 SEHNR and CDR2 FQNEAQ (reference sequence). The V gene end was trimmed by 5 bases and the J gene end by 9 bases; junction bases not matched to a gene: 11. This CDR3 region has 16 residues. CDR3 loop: CASSHIRTSGNSEQFF. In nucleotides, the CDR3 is TGTGCCAGCAGCCATATTCGGACTAGCGGGAACAGTGAGCAGTTCTTC.